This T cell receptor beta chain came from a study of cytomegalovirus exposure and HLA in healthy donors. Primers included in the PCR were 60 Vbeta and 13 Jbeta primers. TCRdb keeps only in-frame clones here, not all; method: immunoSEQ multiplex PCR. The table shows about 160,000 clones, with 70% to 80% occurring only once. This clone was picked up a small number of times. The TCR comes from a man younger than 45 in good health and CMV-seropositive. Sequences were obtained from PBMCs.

As DNA, the CDR3 is TGTGCCACAAGGACAGGGGGCGTTGAAGCTTTCTTT. Protein: CATRTGGVEAFF. The V gene is TRBV19, the J gene TRBJ1-1, with 11 nucleotides matching TRBD1. J gave up 7 bases and V 10 bases, and 5 bases lay outside the gene matches. The length of the CDR3 is 12 residues. Germline values: CDR1 LNHDA, CDR2 SQIVND (reference sequence).